This is a list of T cell receptor beta chains from one sample in a study of T-cell reconstitution after alpha-beta-depleted transplantation in children. TCRdb re-analysed the PCR reads in MiXCR, keeping a single row per CDR3 protein. The sample has about 610,000 distinct CDR3 sequences; over 9.5% are singletons. Sequencing was performed on PBMCs from the stem cell graft donor, taken from the stem cell graft. Receptors were obtained from a human donor who donated a stem cell graft to a child with acute myeloid leukemia. Both conserved end residues are part of each CDR3. D genes are given only for firm matches. Only part of the rows carry a size: once, few, many, or a class if the clone is expanded.

>TRBD2|TRBV5-1|few|TRBJ2-1
CASSLVAGEGNEQFF
TGCGCCAGCAGCTTGGTTGCGGGAGAAGGAAATGAGCAGTTCTTC
>-|TRBV29-1|few|TRBJ2-1
CSVEVGGLVSYNEQFF
TGCAGCGTTGAAGTGGGAGGACTCGTCTCCTACAATGAGCAGTTCTTC
>-|TRBV10-2|few|TRBJ2-7
CASSDPPGLATFEQYF
TGCGCCAGCAGTGACCCGCCGGGACTGGCGACATTCGAGCAGTACTTC
>-|TRBV28|-|TRBJ2-7
CASSLIGSAYEQYF
TGTGCCAGCAGTTTGATAGGGTCGGCCTACGAGCAGTACTTC
>-|TRBV11-2|many|TRBJ2-5
CASSLSMGYQETQYF
TGTGCCAGCAGCTTAAGCATGGGGTACCAAGAGACCCAGTACTTC
>-|TRBV7-3|many|TRBJ2-3
CASSLRGADTQYF
TGTGCCAGCAGCTTACGGGGAGCAGATACGCAGTATTTT
>TRBD2|TRBV12-3/TRBV12-4|many|TRBJ2-7
CASSFLTSGYEQYF
TGTGCCAGCAGTTTTTTGACTAGCGGCTACGAGCAGTACTTC
>TRBD2|TRBV29-1|many|TRBJ2-2
CSVEGLAQNTGELFF
TGCAGCGTTGAAGGACTAGCGCAGAACACCGGGGAGCTGTTTTTT
>-|TRBV7-3|-|TRBJ2-1
CASSLNRLEEQFF
TGTGCCAGCAGCTTAAACCGGCTAGAGGAGCAGTTCTTC
>TRBD2|TRBV3-1|-|TRBJ2-3
CASSPVPSGRAEDTQYF
TGTGCCAGCAGCCCCGTCCCTAGCGGGAGGGCCGAGGATACGCAGTATTTT
>TRBD2|TRBV9|many|TRBJ2-1
CASSPGTSGSRDNEQFF
TGTGCCAGCAGCCCCGGGACTAGCGGGAGTAGGGACAATGAGCAGTTCTTC
>TRBD2|TRBV20-1|many|TRBJ2-3
CSVRLAGGDTQYF
TGCAGTGTAAGGCTAGCGGGAGGAGATACGCAGTATTTT
>-|TRBV20-1|-|TRBJ1-5
CSARRGDQPQHF
TGCAGTGCTAGACGTGGGGATCAGCCCCAGCATTTT
>-|TRBV20-1|few|TRBJ1-5
CSAKWAGVDQPQHF
TGCAGTGCTAAGTGGGCAGGGGTGGATCAGCCCCAGCATTTT
>-|TRBV4-2|many|TRBJ1-1
CASSYRERATEAFF
TGTGCCAGCAGCTACAGGGAAAGGGCCACTGAAGCTTTCTTT
>TRBD2|TRBV5-1|few|TRBJ2-5
CASFPSGSSRETQYF
TGCGCCAGCTTTCCTAGCGGGAGCTCGCGGGAGACCCAGTACTTC
>TRBD1|TRBV7-3|many|TRBJ2-5
CASSLTGKGGQETQYF
TGTGCCAGCAGCTTGACAGGGAAAGGAGGACAAGAGACCCAGTACTTC
>TRBD1|TRBV15|-|TRBJ2-1
CATSIPGTGHNEQFF
TGTGCCACCAGCATCCCCGGGACAGGGCACAATGAGCAGTTCTTC
>-|TRBV3-1|many|TRBJ2-1
CASSQAGFEQFF
TGTGCCAGCAGCCAAGCTGGGTTTGAGCAGTTCTTC
>-|TRBV28|-|TRBJ2-7
CASTQEGLTYEQYF
TGTGCCAGCACCCAGGAGGGACTTACCTACGAGCAGTACTTC
>-|TRBV7-2|few|TRBJ2-7
CASSYGRTESYEQYF
TGTGCCAGCAGCTATGGTCGGACAGAATCCTACGAGCAGTACTTC
>TRBD2|TRBV4-2|few|TRBJ2-7
CASSPRGGAGGPVDYEQYF
TGTGCCAGCAGTCCCCGGGGAGGAGCGGGAGGGCCAGTTGACTACGAGCAGTACTTC
>-|TRBV14|-|TRBJ2-1
CASSQVVRPSEQFF
TGTGCCAGCAGCCAAGTTGTTCGCCCCAGTGAGCAGTTCTTC
>-|TRBV29-1|-|TRBJ1-2
CSVVGGLSNYGYTF
TGCAGCGTTGTTGGAGGTTTATCTAACTATGGCTACACCTTC
>-|TRBV6-5|-|TRBJ2-1
CATVGFYNEQFF
TGTGCCACCGTGGGTTTCTACAATGAGCAGTTCTTC
>-|TRBV20-1|-|TRBJ2-3
CSARGYYRTDTQYF
TGCAGTGCTCGCGGGTACTACCGAACAGATACGCAGTATTTT
>-|TRBV7-2|many|TRBJ2-7
CASKGDPGSREQYF
TGTGCCAGCAAGGGGGATCCGGGTTCTCGGGAGCAGTACTTC
>TRBD2|TRBV6-5|many|TRBJ2-7
CASSRPGLAGGYEQYF
TGTGCCAGCAGTCGCCCCGGACTAGCGGGAGGCTACGAGCAGTACTTC
>TRBD2|TRBV5-6|few|TRBJ2-3
CASSSPHTGRGGDTQYF
TGTGCCAGCAGCTCCCCACACACCGGGAGGGGGGGAGATACGCAGTATTTT
>TRBD2|TRBV27|few|TRBJ2-1
CASSWREGRENEQFF
TGTGCCAGCAGTTGGCGGGAGGGCCGGGAAAATGAGCAGTTCTTC
>TRBD1|TRBV20-1|-|TRBJ1-5
CSAVQGAPNQPQHF
TGCAGTGCGGTCCAGGGGGCTCCCAATCAGCCCCAGCATTTT
>-|TRBV12-3/TRBV12-4|-|TRBJ2-7
CASSIDPDSAYEQYF
TGTGCCAGCAGTATCGACCCCGATTCAGCCTACGAGCAGTACTTC
>-|TRBV5-1|few|TRBJ2-1
CASSLAQVIYNEQFF
TGCGCCAGCAGCTTGGCACAGGTGATCTACAATGAGCAGTTCTTC
>TRBD2|TRBV2|few|TRBJ2-5
CASREIAGGETQYF
TGTGCCAGCAGGGAAATAGCGGGGGGGGAGACCCAGTACTTC
>-|TRBV7-2|-|TRBJ2-5
CASSLTRAQYF
TGTGCCAGCAGCTTGACTAGGGCCCAGTACTTC
>-|TRBV20-1|few|TRBJ1-6
CSARDARTKYNSPLHF
TGCAGTGCTAGAGATGCCCGGACGAAATATAATTCACCCCTCCACTTT
>-|TRBV18|few|TRBJ2-1
CASSPGTPGFDEQFF
TGTGCCAGCTCACCGGGGACCCCCGGATTCGATGAGCAGTTCTTC
>TRBD1|TRBV28|many|TRBJ1-1
CASRVGQGVNTEAFF
TGTGCAAGCAGGGTAGGTCAGGGGGTGAACACTGAAGCTTTCTTT
>-|TRBV3-1|many|TRBJ1-5
CASSRGEQPQHF
TGTGCCAGCAGCCGGGGGGAACAGCCCCAGCATTTT
>-|TRBV29-1|once|TRBJ1-1
CSTVLNTEAFF
TGCAGCACAGTGTTGAACACTGAAGCTTTCTTT
>TRBD1|TRBV29-1|many|TRBJ1-1
CSGVTGAPEAFF
TGCAGCGGGGTGACAGGGGCCCCTGAAGCTTTCTTT